The 32 T cell receptor beta chains given below trace back to one sample, sequenced in a study of cytomegalovirus exposure and HLA in healthy donors. The study ran its PCR with 60 Vbeta and 13 Jbeta primers. Assay: immunoSEQ multiplex PCR; the TCRdb copy retains only in-frame clones and omits some. The table records approximately 140,000 clones, roughly 80% of them present only once. Input material: PBMCs. The receptors stem from a man aged 35-49 years in good health and CMV-seropositive.

V gene TRBV4-1 combines with J gene TRBJ1-2; the D gene is possibly TRBD1 (6 bases). Germline CDR1 reads MGHRA; CDR2 reads YSYEKL. V was trimmed by 1 base and J by 6 bases, leaving 12 bases between them. This CDR3 contains 14 residues. The CDR3 loop is CASSQGDTRHGYTF. The CDR3, as DNA: TGCGCCAGCAGCCAAGGGGACACACGTCATGGCTACACCTTC.

This clone occurred a few times. V is TRBV28 and J is TRBJ2-7, with TRBD1 matching 7 bases. V shed 7 bases and J 2 bases; nucleotides not matched to a gene: 11. CDR1 and CDR2 from the germline V gene are MDHEN and SYDVKM. There are 15 residues in the CDR3. DNA of the CDR3: TGTGCCAGCACCTCCCTCGGGACAGACCCCTACGAGCAGTACTTC. This translates into CASTSLGTDPYEQYF.

The V gene is TRBV7-2, the J gene TRBJ2-7; D gene ambiguous. Trimming stripped 8 bases from V and 4 bases from J, with 9 bases between. The germline gives CDR1 SGHTA, CDR2 FQGNSA. The CDR3 has 11 amino acids. CDR3 DNA sequence: TGTGCCAGCGGCCCCAGGTACGAGCAGTACTTC. This translates into CASGPRYEQYF.

V gene TRBV19 combines with J gene TRBJ2-3; 9 nucleotides line up with TRBD2. This CDR3 contains 16 residues. V was clipped by 5 bases and J by 2 bases; unmatched bases: 8. CDR1 is LNHDA, CDR2 SQIVND, per germline (reference sequence). This CDR3 reads CASSLPSGTLTDTQYF. CDR3 DNA: TGTGCCAGTAGTTTGCCTAGCGGGACCCTCACAGATACGCAGTATTTT.

The chain employs TRBV7-2 and TRBJ2-2, with 12 bases identical to TRBD2. V trimming: 1 base; J trimming: 5 bases; junction bases outside the gene matches: 2. This CDR3 has 16 residues. Germline V gene sequence: CDR1 SGHTA, CDR2 FQGNSA. This CDR3 reads CASSLELAGGTGELFF. The CDR3 nucleotides read TGTGCCAGCAGCTTAGAACTAGCGGGAGGAACCGGGGAGCTGTTTTTT.

This CDR3 reads CASSFTDRDQPQHF. The CDR3 nucleotides are TGTGCCAGCAGCTTCACGGACAGAGATCAGCCCCAGCATTTT. V usage is TRBV7-2 and J usage is TRBJ1-5; TRBD1 is a possible D gene (6 bases). There are 14 residues in the CDR3. CDR1 and CDR2 (germline): SGHTA, FQGNSA. V shed 3 bases and J shed 5 bases, with 11 bases lying between them.

The CDR3 coding sequence is TGCGCCAGCAGCCAAGAGGAAACTAGCGGGAGTGTCGCCGGGGAGCTGTTTTTT. Translating gives CASSQEETSGSVAGELFF. The rearrangement links TRBV4-3 to TRBJ2-2; 11 nucleotides line up with TRBD2. CDR1 and CDR2 from the germline V gene are LGHNA and YSLEER. Trimming removed 0 bases from V and 6 bases from J; junction bases left unmatched: 9. This CDR3 has 18 amino acids.

The chain uses TRBV28 and TRBJ2-2; 7 positions agree with TRBD1. The CDR3 is 11 amino acids. CDR1 and CDR2 from the germline V gene are MDHEN and SYDVKM. J lost 13 bases, V lost 5 bases, and 4 bases had no gene match. The CDR3 spells CASSVTGRLFF. CDR3 nucleotides: TGTGCCAGCAGTGTGACAGGGAGGCTGTTTTTT.

The chain joins TRBV15 to TRBJ1-2, with D unclear. Germline CDR1 reads LNHNV; CDR2 reads YYDKDF (reference sequence). Trimming shortened V by 1 base and J by 7 bases, and 10 bases separated the two germline ends. This CDR3 region has 13 residues. In DNA, the CDR3 is TGTGCCACCAGCAGAGCGGGGATGGGTGGCTACACCTTC. As protein: CATSRAGMGGYTF. Full variable domain (missing parts from reference TRBV15 and TRBJ1-2): DAMVIQNPRYQVTQFGKPVTLSCSQTLNHNVMYWYQQKSSQAPKLLFHYYDKDFNNEADTPDNFQSRRPNTSFCFLDIRSPGLGDTAMYLCATSRAGMGGYTFGSGTRLTVV.

V usage is TRBV6-4 and J usage is TRBJ2-3; 13 nucleotides align to TRBD2. Germline V gives CDR1 MRHNA, CDR2 SNTAGT. V gave up 4 bases and J gave up 4 bases; unmatched junction bases: 5. The CDR3 loop spans 16 amino acids. The CDR3, as DNA: TGTGCCAGCAGTGCGTCGACTAGCGGGAGGCCAGATACGCAGTATTTT. Protein: CASSASTSGRPDTQYF.

The chain links TRBV6-1 to TRBJ1-5; 10 nucleotides match TRBD1. This CDR3 is 19 amino acids long. V lost 3 bases to trimming and J lost 5 bases; unmatched junction nucleotides: 16. The V gene's germline CDR1 is MNHNS and CDR2 SASEGT. CDR3 region: CASSDRQGAVSIQDQPQHF. In nucleotides, the CDR3 is TGTGCCAGCAGTGACAGACAGGGGGCAGTTTCAATACAGGATCAGCCCCAGCATTTT.

This clone was seen more than once but under ten times. This sequence joins TRBV5-1 and TRBJ2-6, with a tentative D call TRBD2 (6 bases). The CDR3 sequence is 16 residues long. V was trimmed by 1 base and J by 2 bases, leaving 10 bases between them. Germline V gives CDR1 SGHRS, CDR2 YFSETQ. CDR3: CASSLTREPGANVLTF. CDR3 bases: TGCGCCAGCAGCTTGACCCGGGAGCCTGGGGCCAACGTCCTGACTTTC.

V and J are TRBV7-2 and TRBJ1-2; perhaps TRBD1 as D (6 bases). Germline V CDR1 and CDR2: SGHTA, FQGNSA. V lost 5 bases to trimming and J lost 2 bases, with 12 bases between them. The CDR3 is 14 amino acids. The CDR3: CASSRLTGNYGYTF. CDR3 bases: TGTGCCAGCAGCCGTCTTACAGGGAACTATGGCTACACCTTC.

The CDR3 DNA follows: TGTGCCAGCAACTTTAAATTCAGGGCCCGCGACGAGCAGTACTTC. Residues: CASNFKFRARDEQYF. The V gene is TRBV6-1, the J gene TRBJ2-7, with a possible D match to TRBD1 (5 bases). The CDR3 totals 15 residues. With 7 bases removed from V and 5 bases from J, the gap between germline ends came to 21 bases. The germline gives CDR1 MNHNS, CDR2 SASEGT.

CDR3 nucleotides: TGTGCCACCGTGACTAGCGGGAGTCACGCAGATACGCAGTATTTT. Its translation is CATVTSGSHADTQYF. V gene TRBV28 combines with J gene TRBJ2-3; 12 nucleotides align to TRBD2. V was pared by 10 bases and J by 4 bases, with 9 bases of the junction left unmatched. CDR3 length: 15 residues. Germline loops: CDR1 MDHEN, CDR2 SYDVKM.

V is TRBV4-1 and J is TRBJ2-1, with D perhaps TRBD2 (7 bases). V was cut by 1 base and J by 4 bases, with 14 bases left in between. This CDR3 has 16 amino acids. The germline gives CDR1 MGHRA, CDR2 YSYEKL. The CDR3 coding sequence is TGCGCCAGCAGCCAAGTTGCGGGGGCGGCATACAATGAGCAGTTCTTC. This encodes CASSQVAGAAYNEQFF.

The chain couples TRBV11-3 to TRBJ1-2; 7 bases line up with TRBD1. Germline CDR1 SGHNT, CDR2 YENEEA. The ends lost 2 bases at V and 3 bases at J; junction bases unmatched: 18. This CDR3 spans 19 amino acids. The CDR3 protein is CASSLYSTGLSPLYYGYTF. CDR3 in DNA: TGTGCCAGCAGCTTATACTCGACAGGGTTGAGCCCTCTTTACTATGGCTACACCTTC. Full variable domain (missing parts from reference TRBV11-3 and TRBJ1-2): EAGVVQSPRYKIIEKKQPVAFWCNPISGHNTLYWYLQNLGQGPELLIRYENEEAVDDSQLPKDRFSAERLKGVDSTLKIQPAELGDSAVYLCASSLYSTGLSPLYYGYTFGSGTRLTVV.

This clone was detected a few times. The rearrangement links TRBV11-2 to TRBJ2-1; no clear D gene. The CDR3 length is 13 residues. The germline CDR1 and CDR2 sequences are SGHAT and FQNNGV. The V end was cut by 7 bases, the J end by 0 bases, with 7 bases between. Written as DNA, the CDR3 is TGTGCCAGCACGGGTAGCTCCTACAATGAGCAGTTCTTC. Its translation: CASTGSSYNEQFF.

The chain is built from TRBV28 and TRBJ2-1, with 8 bases lining up with TRBD1. The CDR3 has 17 residues. The V gene end was trimmed by 1 base and the J gene end by 3 bases; junction bases not matched to a gene: 8. Germline V gene sequence: CDR1 MDHEN, CDR2 SYDVKM. This chain's CDR3 is CASSLSTGAPGYNEQFF. The DNA of the CDR3 is TGTGCCAGCAGTTTATCGACAGGGGCACCCGGCTACAATGAGCAGTTCTTC.

The gene calls are TRBV4-2 and TRBJ1-4, with 9 bases fitting TRBD1. CDR1 LGHNA and CDR2 YNFKEQ come from the germline V gene. The CDR3 has 19 residues. The V and J ends lost 0 bases and 0 bases, in that order; junction bases with no gene match: 8. CDR3 amino acids: CASSQDPRQGGTTNEKLFF. The CDR3 DNA is TGTGCCAGCAGCCAAGACCCCAGACAGGGGGGGACAACTAATGAAAAACTGTTTTTT.

The chain has TRBV6-4 and TRBJ2-3; D call uncertain. The CDR3 runs 16 residues. V dropped 5 bases and J dropped 1 base, with 16 bases sitting between them. CDR1 MRHNA and CDR2 SNTAGT come from the germline V gene. The CDR3 bases are TGTGCCAGCAGTTCCCTCTACCCGCCGGGCACAGATACGCAGTATTTT. This encodes CASSSLYPPGTDTQYF.

The V call is TRBV19, the J call TRBJ2-5; maybe TRBD2 (7 bases). Germline loops: CDR1 LNHDA, CDR2 SQIVND (reference sequence). V dropped 3 bases and J dropped 5 bases, with 16 bases sitting between them. The CDR3 runs to 15 residues. CDR3 protein: CASSMDSREGETQYF. The CDR3 region has the DNA TGTGCCAGTAGTATGGACAGCAGGGAGGGGGAGACCCAGTACTTC.

The chain carries TRBV2 and TRBJ2-7; D remains ambiguous. The V gene lost 8 bases and the J gene lost 12 bases, with 20 bases spanning the gap. Looked up from germline, CDR1 is SNHLY and CDR2 is FYNNEI. The CDR3 is 12 residues long. The CDR3 reads CASEVTSLPPYF. The CDR3 region has the DNA TGTGCCAGCGAGGTTACATCTCTCCCGCCGTACTTC.

The V and J genes are TRBV2 and TRBJ2-5, with 9 bases lining up with TRBD2. The CDR3 totals 16 residues. Germline V CDR1 and CDR2: SNHLY, FYNNEI. With 6 bases clipped from V and 5 bases from J, the junction kept 13 bases outside the gene matches. DNA for the CDR3: TGTGCCAGCAGGGGGGGATTGCTAGCGGGACGGGAGACCCAGTACTTC. This sequence encodes CASRGGLLAGRETQYF.

V and J are TRBV28 and TRBJ2-5, with 12 bases fitting TRBD1. The J call may be in error: the DNA end matches TRBJ2-7 better. The germline V gene encodes CDR1 MDHEN and CDR2 SYDVKM. The CDR3 runs 15 residues. The CDR3 sequence: CASSLGDRGLYEQYF. The CDR3 DNA reads TGTGCCAGCAGTTTAGGGGACAGGGGGCTTTACGAGCAGTACTTC.

The CDR3 region is CASSFLSTGGSTEAFF. CDR3 coding DNA: TGCGCCAGCAGCTTCTTGTCTACAGGGGGGTCCACTGAAGCTTTCTTT. V gene TRBV5-1 combines with J gene TRBJ1-1, with TRBD1 matching over 8 bases. This CDR3 is built from 16 residues. Germline trimming cut 2 bases from V and 4 bases from J; bases unmatched to any gene: 10. The germline V gene encodes CDR1 SGHRS and CDR2 YFSETQ.

This chain uses TRBV5-1 with TRBJ2-7; 8 bases are shared with TRBD2. The germline gives CDR1 SGHRS, CDR2 YFSETQ. The CDR3 loop spans 18 amino acids. J gave up 3 bases and V 2 bases, and 16 bases lay outside the gene matches. The CDR3 sequence: CASSFSGTSGEFLYEQYF. In nucleotides, the CDR3 is TGCGCCAGCAGCTTTAGTGGGACTAGTGGGGAATTTCTCTACGAGCAGTACTTC.

The chain combines TRBV6-1 with TRBJ1-5; D perhaps matches TRBD1 (6 bases). CDR1 is MNHNS and CDR2 is SASEGT in the germline V gene. Trimming stripped 6 bases from V and 1 base from J, with 13 bases between. The CDR3 totals 15 residues. CDR3 in DNA: TGTGCCAGCAGATTCAGGGGAGAAAGCAATCAGCCCCAGCATTTT. Translation gives CASRFRGESNQPQHF.

This rearrangement joins TRBV18 to TRBJ1-1, with 7 bases identical to TRBD1. V shed 2 bases and J 2 bases; nucleotides not matched to a gene: 5. This CDR3 region has 15 residues. Germline V gene data show CDR1 as KGHSH and CDR2 as LQKENI. In DNA form, the CDR3 reads TGTGCCAGCTCACCAAGACAGGGTAAAAACACTGAAGCTTTCTTT. Translated: CASSPRQGKNTEAFF.

The chain employs TRBV28 and TRBJ2-7, with D maybe TRBD1 (5 bases). Between the trimmed V and J ends, which lost 6 bases and 6 bases, there was a span of 15 bases. Per germline, CDR1 MDHEN and CDR2 SYDVKM. This CDR3 has 13 residues. The DNA for the CDR3 is TGTGCCAGCAGGGGTGGGGTCACAGGCGAGCAGTACTTC. Amino acid sequence: CASRGGVTGEQYF.

This clone was counted once. The chain employs TRBV27 and TRBJ2-3, with D unresolved. The CDR3 contains 16 residues. V lost 1 base and J 4 bases, leaving 15 bases between the germline ends. The germline V gene has CDR1 MNHEY and CDR2 SMNVEV (reference sequence). In DNA, the CDR3 is TGTGCCAGCAGTTTATTAACCCCAACCGCGGCAGATACGCAGTATTTT. This encodes CASSLLTPTAADTQYF.

The chain has TRBV5-8 and TRBJ2-1, with 11 bases that match TRBD2. Trimming cost V 3 bases and J 5 bases; bases outside gene matches: 13. CDR3 size: 18 residues. In germline, CDR1 is SGHTS, CDR2 YDEGEE. The CDR3 reads CASSWQSGLAGVNNEQFF. CDR3 DNA: TGTGCCAGCAGCTGGCAATCCGGACTAGCGGGCGTTAACAATGAGCAGTTCTTC.